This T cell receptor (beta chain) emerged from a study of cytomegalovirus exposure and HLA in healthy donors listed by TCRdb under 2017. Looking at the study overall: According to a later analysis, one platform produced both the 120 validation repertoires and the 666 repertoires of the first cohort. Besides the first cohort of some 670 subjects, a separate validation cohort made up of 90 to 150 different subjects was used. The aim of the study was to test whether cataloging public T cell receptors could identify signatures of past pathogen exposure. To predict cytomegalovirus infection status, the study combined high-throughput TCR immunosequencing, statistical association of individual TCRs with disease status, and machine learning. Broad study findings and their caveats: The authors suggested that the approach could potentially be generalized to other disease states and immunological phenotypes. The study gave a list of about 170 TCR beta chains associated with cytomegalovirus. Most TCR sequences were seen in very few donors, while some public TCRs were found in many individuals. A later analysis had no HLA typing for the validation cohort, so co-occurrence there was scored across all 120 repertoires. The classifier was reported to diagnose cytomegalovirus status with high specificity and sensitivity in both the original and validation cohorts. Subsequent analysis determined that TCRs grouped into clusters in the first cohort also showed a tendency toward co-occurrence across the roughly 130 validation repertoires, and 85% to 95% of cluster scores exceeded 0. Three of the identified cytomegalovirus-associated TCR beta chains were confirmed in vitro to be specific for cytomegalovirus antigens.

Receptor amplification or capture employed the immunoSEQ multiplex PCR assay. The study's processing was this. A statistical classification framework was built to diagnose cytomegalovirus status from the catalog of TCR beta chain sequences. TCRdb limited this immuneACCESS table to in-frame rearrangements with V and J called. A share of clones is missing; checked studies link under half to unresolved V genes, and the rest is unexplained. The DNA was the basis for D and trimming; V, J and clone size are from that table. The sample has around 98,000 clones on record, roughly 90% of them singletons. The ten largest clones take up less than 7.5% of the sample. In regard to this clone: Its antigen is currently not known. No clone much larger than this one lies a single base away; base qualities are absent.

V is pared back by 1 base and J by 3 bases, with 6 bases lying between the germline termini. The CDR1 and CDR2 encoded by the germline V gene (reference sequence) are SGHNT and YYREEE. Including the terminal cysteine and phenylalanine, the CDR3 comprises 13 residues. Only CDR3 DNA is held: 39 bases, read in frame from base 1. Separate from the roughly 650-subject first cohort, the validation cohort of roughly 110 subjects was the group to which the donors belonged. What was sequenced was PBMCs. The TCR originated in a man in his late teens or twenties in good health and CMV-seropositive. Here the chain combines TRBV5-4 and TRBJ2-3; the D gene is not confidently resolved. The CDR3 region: CASSLFGTDTQYF. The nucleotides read TGTGCCAGCAGCTTGTTCGGGACAGATACGCAGTATTTT.